Sequencing of this T cell receptor (beta chain) was carried out in a study of blood T cell repertoires in COVID-19. Study context: Acute and convalescent COVID-19 specimens originated in the United States, Italy and Spain. In each case, the material was cDNA or gDNA derived from T cells, B-cell-depleted T cells, or PBMCs.

Original methodology: Estimation of nucleated cell counts relied on the amplification of reference gene primers. Libraries were prepared by immunoSEQ multiplex PCR; TCRdb keeps only in-frame clonotypes and omits some of them. V, J and clone size reflect that table, while D and trimming were determined from the DNA. The sample yields around 300,000 clones, approximately 82% seen once. The germline gives CDR1 LGHNA, CDR2 YSLEER. This CDR3 has 15 residues. Trimming pared 0 bases from V and 7 bases from J, leaving 13 bases between. The sequence came from a man younger than 45 with active or convalescent COVID-19. The sequenced material came from peripheral blood. The chain recombines TRBV4-3 with TRBJ1-5, with a tentative D call TRBD1 (6 bases). CDR3 region: CASSQDRGYGQPQHF. CDR3 bases: TGCGCCAGCAGCCAAGACAGGGGATACGGGCAGCCCCAGCATTTT.